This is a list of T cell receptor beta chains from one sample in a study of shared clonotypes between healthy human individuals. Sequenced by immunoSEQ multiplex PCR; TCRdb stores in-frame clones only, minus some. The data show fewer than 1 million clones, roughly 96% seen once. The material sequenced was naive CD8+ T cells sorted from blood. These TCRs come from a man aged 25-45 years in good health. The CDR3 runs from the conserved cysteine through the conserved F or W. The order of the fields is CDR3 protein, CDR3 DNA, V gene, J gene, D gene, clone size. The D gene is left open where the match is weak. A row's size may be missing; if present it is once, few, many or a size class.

cdr3_aa: CASSQDRGGGGYGYTF
cdr3_nt: TGTGCCAGCAGCCAAGATCGCGGGGGAGGGGGCTATGGCTACACCTTC
v_call: TRBV4-2
j_call: TRBJ1-2
d_call: .
clone_size: .

cdr3_aa: CASHGEDNEQFF
cdr3_nt: TGCGCCAGCCACGGAGAGGACAATGAGCAGTTCTTC
v_call: TRBV5-1
j_call: TRBJ2-1
d_call: .
clone_size: .

cdr3_aa: CASSQVPGTDTQYF
cdr3_nt: TGCGCCAGCAGCCAAGTCCCGGGCACAGATACGCAGTATTTT
v_call: TRBV4-1
j_call: TRBJ2-3
d_call: .
clone_size: .

cdr3_aa: CATSNVPSDTFEKTQYF
cdr3_nt: TGTGCCACCAGTAATGTGCCCTCGGACACCTTTGAAAAGACCCAGTACTTC
v_call: TRBV15
j_call: TRBJ2-5
d_call: .
clone_size: .

cdr3_aa: CASSLTGSAYNEQFF
cdr3_nt: TGCGCCAGCAGTCTTACAGGGTCTGCTTACAATGAGCAGTTCTTC
v_call: TRBV4-3
j_call: TRBJ2-1
d_call: .
clone_size: .

cdr3_aa: CASSLGQGIYEQYF
cdr3_nt: TGTGCCAGCAGCTTGGGACAGGGAATCTACGAGCAGTACTTC
v_call: TRBV7-6
j_call: TRBJ2-7
d_call: TRBD1
clone_size: .

cdr3_aa: CASSAGLADQETQYF
cdr3_nt: TGTGCCAGCAGCGCGGGACTAGCGGACCAAGAGACCCAGTACTTC
v_call: TRBV5-4
j_call: TRBJ2-5
d_call: TRBD2
clone_size: once

cdr3_aa: CASSPGDAPNEQFF
cdr3_nt: TGTGCCAGCAGCCCGGGGGACGCACCCAATGAGCAGTTCTTC
v_call: TRBV7-6
j_call: TRBJ2-1
d_call: .
clone_size: once

cdr3_aa: CASSSTGTRYNEQFF
cdr3_nt: TGCGCCAGCAGTTCCACCGGGACTAGATACAATGAGCAGTTCTTC
v_call: TRBV5-1
j_call: TRBJ2-1
d_call: TRBD2
clone_size: .

cdr3_aa: CASSEATAYQPQHF
cdr3_nt: TGTGCCAGCAGTGAGGCGACAGCTTATCAGCCCCAGCATTTT
v_call: TRBV2
j_call: TRBJ1-5
d_call: .
clone_size: .

cdr3_aa: CSVQTEYEQYF
cdr3_nt: TGCAGCGTCCAGACTGAGTACGAGCAGTACTTC
v_call: TRBV29-1
j_call: TRBJ2-7
d_call: .
clone_size: .

cdr3_aa: CATGQGTYEQYF
cdr3_nt: TGTGCCACAGGACAGGGGACTTACGAGCAGTACTTC
v_call: TRBV2
j_call: TRBJ2-7
d_call: TRBD1
clone_size: once

cdr3_aa: CASSLGRGGFNEQFF
cdr3_nt: TGTGCCAGCAGCTTAGGTCGGGGAGGGTTCAATGAGCAGTTCTTC
v_call: TRBV7-8
j_call: TRBJ2-1
d_call: TRBD2
clone_size: .

cdr3_aa: CASSQGGENTEAFF
cdr3_nt: TGCGCCAGCAGCCAGGGGGGAGAGAACACTGAAGCTTTCTTT
v_call: TRBV4-1
j_call: TRBJ1-1
d_call: .
clone_size: .

cdr3_aa: CASSLGVSATQNEQFF
cdr3_nt: TGTGCCAGCAGCTTAGGGGTTTCCGCAACCCAGAATGAGCAGTTCTTC
v_call: TRBV7-2
j_call: TRBJ2-1
d_call: .
clone_size: .

cdr3_aa: CAWSRSSGYNEQFF
cdr3_nt: TGTGCCTGGAGTCGGTCTAGCGGGTACAATGAGCAGTTCTTC
v_call: TRBV30
j_call: TRBJ2-1
d_call: TRBD2
clone_size: .

cdr3_aa: CAWSIVGTGISYEQYF
cdr3_nt: TGTGCCTGGAGTATCGTCGGGACAGGGATCTCCTACGAGCAGTACTTC
v_call: TRBV30
j_call: TRBJ2-7
d_call: TRBD1
clone_size: .

cdr3_aa: CASSLSSLAGPGELFF
cdr3_nt: TGTGCCAGCAGCTTATCGTCCTTAGCGGGACCCGGGGAGCTGTTTTTT
v_call: TRBV7-9
j_call: TRBJ2-2
d_call: TRBD2
clone_size: .

cdr3_aa: CASSLARLVHTDTQYF
cdr3_nt: TGTGCCAGCAGCTTAGCGAGGCTAGTACACACAGATACGCAGTATTTT
v_call: TRBV7-2
j_call: TRBJ2-3
d_call: .
clone_size: once

cdr3_aa: CASSPPGGTLSGNTIYF
cdr3_nt: TGCGCCAGCAGCCCTCCCGGGGGTACCCTCTCTGGAAACACCATATATTTT
v_call: TRBV4-3
j_call: TRBJ1-3
d_call: .
clone_size: .

cdr3_aa: CASRPYHTDTQYF
cdr3_nt: TGTGCCAGCAGACCATACCACACAGATACGCAGTATTTT
v_call: TRBV6-1
j_call: TRBJ2-3
d_call: .
clone_size: .

cdr3_aa: CASSSGTHNEQFF
cdr3_nt: TGTGCCAGCAGTTCCGGGACACACAATGAGCAGTTCTTC
v_call: TRBV13
j_call: TRBJ2-1
d_call: .
clone_size: .

cdr3_aa: CAISGSATGTYEQYF
cdr3_nt: TGTGCCATCAGTGGATCGGCCACAGGAACCTACGAGCAGTACTTC
v_call: TRBV10-3
j_call: TRBJ2-7
d_call: .
clone_size: .

cdr3_aa: CASSPVEGQGWKEQFF
cdr3_nt: TGTGCCAGCTCACCAGTTGAAGGACAGGGGTGGAAGGAGCAGTTCTTC
v_call: TRBV18
j_call: TRBJ2-1
d_call: TRBD1
clone_size: .

cdr3_aa: CASSQVGVLADTQYF
cdr3_nt: TGCGCCAGCAGCCAAGTAGGTGTACTTGCAGATACGCAGTATTTT
v_call: TRBV4-1
j_call: TRBJ2-3
d_call: .
clone_size: .

cdr3_aa: CASSSRGAGVLLQETQYF
cdr3_nt: TGTGCCAGCAGTTCCAGGGGGGCGGGAGTTTTGCTACAAGAGACCCAGTACTTC
v_call: TRBV27
j_call: TRBJ2-5
d_call: .
clone_size: .

cdr3_aa: CSVGTSGSWEQFF
cdr3_nt: TGCAGCGTTGGGACTAGCGGGAGTTGGGAGCAGTTCTTC
v_call: TRBV29-1
j_call: TRBJ2-1
d_call: TRBD2
clone_size: .

cdr3_aa: CATSRDEGRVGQFF
cdr3_nt: TGTGCCACCAGCAGAGATGAAGGCAGGGTAGGGCAGTTCTTC
v_call: TRBV15
j_call: TRBJ2-1
d_call: .
clone_size: .

cdr3_aa: CASSPGTSHYEQYF
cdr3_nt: TGTGCCAGCAGCCCCGGGACTAGTCACTACGAGCAGTACTTC
v_call: TRBV7-2
j_call: TRBJ2-7
d_call: TRBD2
clone_size: .

cdr3_aa: CASSPTTGVDEQFF
cdr3_nt: TGTGCCAGCAGCCCAACGACAGGGGTGGATGAGCAGTTCTTC
v_call: TRBV5-4
j_call: TRBJ2-1
d_call: TRBD1
clone_size: .

cdr3_aa: CASSQDDRFNEQFF
cdr3_nt: TGCGCCAGCAGCCAAGATGACCGGTTCAATGAGCAGTTCTTC
v_call: TRBV4-1
j_call: TRBJ2-1
d_call: .
clone_size: .

cdr3_aa: CASSESRGTGFTNEQFF
cdr3_nt: TGTGCCAGCAGTGAATCTCGGGGGACAGGGTTTACGAATGAGCAGTTCTTC
v_call: TRBV6-1
j_call: TRBJ2-1
d_call: TRBD1
clone_size: .